This TCR beta chain is from a study of neoadjuvant nivolumab and ipilimumab in lung cancer (TCRdb year 2020). General notes on the study: Nivolumab was given at 3 mg/kg intravenously on days 1, 15 and 29, and the combination arm added ipilimumab 1 mg/kg on day 1 only. The primary endpoint of the trial was the rate of major pathologic response (MPR) in the intention-to-treat population of each study arm. Seven patients had matched pretherapy and resected tumor pairs analyzed, with four treated with nivolumab and three with nivolumab plus ipilimumab. Of the 45 or so patients with operable NSCLC treated in the trial, some 23 were randomized to nivolumab monotherapy and 21 to nivolumab plus ipilimumab. TCR repertoires were compared between pretherapy (baseline) peripheral blood and tumors resected at surgery after neoadjuvant immune checkpoint blockade. General conclusions and limits of the study: No significant correlation was found between TCR clonality and pathologic tumor regression, and only a single major-pathologic-response sample was available for the analysis of TCR clonality versus pathologic tumor regression. Greater TCR richness and clonality were observed in resected tumors than in tumor-adjacent uninvolved lung, and increases were observed in more dual-therapy-treated tumors. Pretherapy blood TCR richness correlated positively with richness in tumors resected after neoadjuvant therapy (Spearman R ~ 0.79). From pretherapy to surgery, tumor T-cell richness and clonality increased in three of three dual-therapy tumors but in only two of four nivolumab-treated tumors. TCR sequencing was performed in a small number of samples.

Between the V and J ends, shortened by 6 bases and 4 bases respectively, the junction contains 21 bases. From its cysteine to its phenylalanine, the CDR3 spans 16 amino acids. Of all the DNA, just the CDR3 is kept, 48 bases in frame from base 1. The CDR1 and CDR2 encoded by the germline V gene are SGHAT and FQNNGV. Library generation was performed with the immunoSEQ multiplex PCR assay. The authors processed their data as follows. Repertoires were summarized by richness and clonality, and significantly expanded and contracted clones were identified between pre- and post-therapy samples. TCRdb's version of the immuneACCESS table is confined to in-frame rearrangements and falls short of the full clone set. An unresolved V gene accounts for under half of the shortfall where checked; the remainder is of unknown origin. The V and J calls and clone size are taken from that table; D and trimming were inferred from the DNA. The sample table shows under 5,000 clones, and 81% are seen once. The top ten clonotypes cover less than 5.5% of the sample.

The time point label, as the study defines it: at surgical resection after neoadjuvant nivolumab +/- ipilimumab. Samples came from the phase 2 randomized NEOSTAR trial, which tested neoadjuvant nivolumab or nivolumab plus ipilimumab followed by surgery in operable NSCLC. At resection, tumor-adjacent uninvolved lung was collected and used as a matched non-tumor comparison for resected tumor TCR repertoires. Of note for this clone: The antigen it binds to is not known. No much larger clone is present one base from it, and per-base qualities are unavailable.

This TCR came from an adult with non-small cell lung cancer. Some clones in this sample may be carry-over from other donors' samples. This specimen was normal lung tissue adjacent to the tumor, taken after neoadjuvant nivolumab, alone or with ipilimumab, at or shortly before surgery. The rearrangement combines TRBV11-2 with TRBJ1-2, and possibly TRBD1, on 5 matching bases. Read as DNA, the sequence is TGTGCCAGCAGTTGGGCAGCGGCAGGGTACGGCTATGGCTACACCTTC. Its product reads: CASSWAAAGYGYGYTF.